This T cell receptor beta chain was profiled in a study of blood T cell repertoires in COVID-19. The assay was immunoSEQ multiplex PCR, and TCRdb's table has in-frame clones only and misses some. The sample contains nearly 300,000 clones, 85% to 90% of which appear only once. V was cut by 6 bases and J by 1 base, with 12 bases left in between. This CDR3 contains 14 residues. The germline gives CDR1 MDHEN, CDR2 SYDVKM. Sequencing used PBMCs or T cells enriched from blood (not recorded which). The TCR was taken from a woman aged 45-65 years who had been exposed to COVID-19. The chain is built from TRBV28 and TRBJ1-1, with no clear D. This CDR3 is CASRLEMRNTEAFF. The DNA for the CDR3 is TGTGCCAGCAGACTGGAGATGCGGAACACTGAAGCTTTCTTT.